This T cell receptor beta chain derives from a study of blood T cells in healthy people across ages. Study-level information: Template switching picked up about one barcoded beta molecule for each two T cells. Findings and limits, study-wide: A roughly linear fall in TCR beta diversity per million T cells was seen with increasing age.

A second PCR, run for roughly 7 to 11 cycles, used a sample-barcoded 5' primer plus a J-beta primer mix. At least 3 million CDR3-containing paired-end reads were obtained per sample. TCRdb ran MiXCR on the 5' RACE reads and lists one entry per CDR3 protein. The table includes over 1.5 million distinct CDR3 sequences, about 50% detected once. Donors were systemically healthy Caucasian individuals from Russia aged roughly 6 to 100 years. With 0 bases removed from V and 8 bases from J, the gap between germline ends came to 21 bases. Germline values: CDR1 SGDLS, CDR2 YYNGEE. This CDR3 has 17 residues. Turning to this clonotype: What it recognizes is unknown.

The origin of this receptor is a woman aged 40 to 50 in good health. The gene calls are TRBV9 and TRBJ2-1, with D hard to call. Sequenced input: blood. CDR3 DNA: TGTGCCAGCAGCGTAGTTTTCGGTTGGCCCCAGAGAGATGAGCAGTTCTTC. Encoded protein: CASSVVFGWPQRDEQFF.